This T cell receptor (beta chain) was found in a study of shared T cell receptors in the human thymus. The assay was immunoSEQ multiplex PCR, and TCRdb's table has in-frame clones only and misses some. This table has 500,000 to 550,000 clones, more than 75% appearing once. The V gene's germline CDR1 is SGHAT and CDR2 FQDESV (reference sequence). The CDR3 is made up of 13 amino acids. Trimming stripped 4 bases from V and 6 bases from J, with 10 bases between. The same sample was also used in a study of human thymus T cells.

The sequence was collected from a boy younger than two with a congenital heart defect. The chain has TRBV11-1 and TRBJ2-1, with D perhaps matching TRBD1 (6 bases). The sequencing sample was made of thymocytes. In DNA form, the CDR3 reads TGTGCCAGCAGCTCTCAACAGGGCAATGAGCAGTTCTTC. This gives the protein CASSSQQGNEQFF.